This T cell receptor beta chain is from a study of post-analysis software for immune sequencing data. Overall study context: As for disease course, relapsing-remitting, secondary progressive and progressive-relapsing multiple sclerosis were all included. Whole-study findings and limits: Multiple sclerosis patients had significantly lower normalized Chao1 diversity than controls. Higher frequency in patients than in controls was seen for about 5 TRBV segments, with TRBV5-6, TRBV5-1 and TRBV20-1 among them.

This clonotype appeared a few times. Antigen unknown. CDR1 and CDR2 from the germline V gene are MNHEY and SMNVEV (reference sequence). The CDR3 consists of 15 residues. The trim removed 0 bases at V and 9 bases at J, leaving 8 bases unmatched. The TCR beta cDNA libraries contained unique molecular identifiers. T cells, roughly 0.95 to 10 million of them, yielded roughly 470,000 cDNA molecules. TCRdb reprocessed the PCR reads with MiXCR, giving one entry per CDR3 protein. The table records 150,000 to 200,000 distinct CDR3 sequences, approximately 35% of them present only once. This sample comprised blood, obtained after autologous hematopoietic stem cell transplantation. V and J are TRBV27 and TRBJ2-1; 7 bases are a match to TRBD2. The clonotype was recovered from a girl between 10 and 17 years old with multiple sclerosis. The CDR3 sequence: CASSLSAGVFSEQFF. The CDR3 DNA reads TGTGCCAGCAGTTTATCGGCGGGAGTTTTCAGTGAGCAGTTCTTC.